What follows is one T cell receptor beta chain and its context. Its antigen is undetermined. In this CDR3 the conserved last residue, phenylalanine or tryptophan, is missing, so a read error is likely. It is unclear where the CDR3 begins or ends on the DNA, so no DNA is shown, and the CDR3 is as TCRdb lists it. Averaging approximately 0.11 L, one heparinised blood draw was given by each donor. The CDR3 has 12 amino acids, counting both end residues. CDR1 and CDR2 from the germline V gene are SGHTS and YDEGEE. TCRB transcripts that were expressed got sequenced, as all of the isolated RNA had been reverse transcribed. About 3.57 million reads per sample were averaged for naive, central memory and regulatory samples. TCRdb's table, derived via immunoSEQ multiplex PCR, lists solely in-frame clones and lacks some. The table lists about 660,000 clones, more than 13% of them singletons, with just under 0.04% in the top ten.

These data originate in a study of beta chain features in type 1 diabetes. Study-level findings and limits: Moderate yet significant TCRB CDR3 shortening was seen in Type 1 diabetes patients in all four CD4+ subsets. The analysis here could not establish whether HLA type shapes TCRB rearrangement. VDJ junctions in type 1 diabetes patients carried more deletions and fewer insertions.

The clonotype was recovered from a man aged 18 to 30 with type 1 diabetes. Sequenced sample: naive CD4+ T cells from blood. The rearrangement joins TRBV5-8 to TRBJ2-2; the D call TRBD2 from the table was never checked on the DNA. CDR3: CASSFPGSVASI.